This T cell receptor (beta chain) was captured by sequencing in a study of T cell changes during pregnancy in multiple sclerosis. Data came from immunoSEQ multiplex PCR; TCRdb stores just in-frame clones and leaves some out. The repertoire holds roughly 69,000 clones, with roughly nine tenths as singletons. This clone was observed a single time. The CDR3 consists of 17 residues. Trimming removed 5 bases at V and 6 bases at J, with 23 bases between. Germline-derived CDR1 and CDR2 are MNHEY and SMNVEV (reference sequence). The source material was peripheral blood, sampled in the second trimester of pregnancy. The receptor was isolated from a female donor with multiple sclerosis, enrolled in a pregnancy study. The chain is built from TRBV27 and TRBJ2-1; possibly TRBD2 for D (7 bases). The CDR3 DNA sequence: TGTGCCAGCAGTCCAATCCCTGGGGGGGCCAAAGGCAATGAGCAGTTCTTC. Translated: CASSPIPGGAKGNEQFF.